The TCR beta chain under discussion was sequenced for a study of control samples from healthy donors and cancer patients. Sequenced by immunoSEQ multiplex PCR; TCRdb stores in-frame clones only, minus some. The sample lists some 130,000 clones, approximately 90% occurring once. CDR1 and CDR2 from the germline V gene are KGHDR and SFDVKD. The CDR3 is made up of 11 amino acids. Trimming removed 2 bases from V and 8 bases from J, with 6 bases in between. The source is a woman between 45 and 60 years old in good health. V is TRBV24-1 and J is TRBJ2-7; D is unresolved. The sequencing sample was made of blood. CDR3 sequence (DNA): TGTGCCACCAGTGATTCCGTTAAGCAGTACTTC. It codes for CATSDSVKQYF.